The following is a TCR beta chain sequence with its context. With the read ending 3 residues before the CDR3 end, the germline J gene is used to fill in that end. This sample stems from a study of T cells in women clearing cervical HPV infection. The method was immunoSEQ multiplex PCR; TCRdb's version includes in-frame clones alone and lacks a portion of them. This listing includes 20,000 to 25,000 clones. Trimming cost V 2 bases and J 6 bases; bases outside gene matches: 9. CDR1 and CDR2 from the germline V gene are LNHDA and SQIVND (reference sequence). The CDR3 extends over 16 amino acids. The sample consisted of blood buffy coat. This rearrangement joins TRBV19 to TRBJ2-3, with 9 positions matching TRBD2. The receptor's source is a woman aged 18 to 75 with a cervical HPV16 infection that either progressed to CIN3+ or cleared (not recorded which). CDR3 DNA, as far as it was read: TGTGCCAGTAGTATAACGGCTAGCGGGATGGGCGATACG. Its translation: CASSITASGMGDT. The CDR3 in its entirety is CASSITASGMGDTQYF. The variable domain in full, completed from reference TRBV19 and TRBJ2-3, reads DGGITQSPKYLFRKEGQNVTLSCEQNLNHDAMYWYRQDPGQGLRLIYYSQIVNDFQKGDIAEGYSVSREKKESFPLTVTSAQKNPTAFYLCASSITASGMGDTQYFGPGTRLTVL.